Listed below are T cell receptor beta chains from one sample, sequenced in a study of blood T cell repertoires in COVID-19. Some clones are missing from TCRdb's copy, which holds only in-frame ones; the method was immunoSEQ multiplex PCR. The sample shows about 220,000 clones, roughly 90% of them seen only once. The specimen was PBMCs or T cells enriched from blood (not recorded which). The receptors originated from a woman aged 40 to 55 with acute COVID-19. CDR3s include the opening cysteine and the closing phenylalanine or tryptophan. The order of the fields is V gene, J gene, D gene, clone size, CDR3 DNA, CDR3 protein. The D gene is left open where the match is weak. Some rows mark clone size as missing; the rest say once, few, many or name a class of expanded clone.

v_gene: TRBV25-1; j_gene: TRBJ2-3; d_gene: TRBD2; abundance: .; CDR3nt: TGTGCCAGCAGTGAATACCGGGGGGACAGCACAGATACGCAGTATTTT; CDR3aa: CASSEYRGDSTDTQYF
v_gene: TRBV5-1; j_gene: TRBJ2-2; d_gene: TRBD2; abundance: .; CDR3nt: TGCGCCAGCAGCTCCGGGACGGGGGGGAACACCGGGGAGCTGTTTTTT; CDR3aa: CASSSGTGGNTGELFF
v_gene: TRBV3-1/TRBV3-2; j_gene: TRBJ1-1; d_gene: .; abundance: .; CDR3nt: TGTGCCAGCAGGCAGGGTGGTCGGAACACTGAAGCTTTCTTT; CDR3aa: CASRQGGRNTEAFF
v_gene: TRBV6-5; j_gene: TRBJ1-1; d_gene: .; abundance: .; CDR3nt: TGTGCCAGCAGTTACTCGCGGGAATGGAACACTGAAGCTTTCTTT; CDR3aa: CASSYSREWNTEAFF
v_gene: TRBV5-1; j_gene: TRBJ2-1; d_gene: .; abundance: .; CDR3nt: TGCGCCAGCAGCTTGCAGGGGTCATACAATGAGCAGTTCTTC; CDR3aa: CASSLQGSYNEQFF
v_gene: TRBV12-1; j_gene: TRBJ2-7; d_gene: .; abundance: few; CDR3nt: TGTGCCAGCAGGGTTAGCTCCTACGAGCAGTACTTC; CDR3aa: CASRVSSYEQYF
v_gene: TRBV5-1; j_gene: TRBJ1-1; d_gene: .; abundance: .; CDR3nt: TGCGCCAGCAGCTTGGGCGGGGGTCGGGTTGATGAAGCTTTCTTT; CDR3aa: CASSLGGGRVDEAFF
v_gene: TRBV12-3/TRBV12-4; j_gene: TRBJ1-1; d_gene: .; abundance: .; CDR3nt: TGTGCCAGCAGTTTTGCGGGGGCAGGGGCTTTCTTT; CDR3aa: CASSFAGAGAFF
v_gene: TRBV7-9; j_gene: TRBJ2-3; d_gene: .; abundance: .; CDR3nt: TGTGCCAGCAGCTTCCGGGACAAATCAAGTAGGACAGATACGCAGTATTTT; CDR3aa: CASSFRDKSSRTDTQYF
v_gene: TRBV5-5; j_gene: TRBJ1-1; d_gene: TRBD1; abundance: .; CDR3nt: TGTGCCAGCAGCTTGGAGGACAGGCTCACTGAAGCTTTCTTT; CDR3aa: CASSLEDRLTEAFF
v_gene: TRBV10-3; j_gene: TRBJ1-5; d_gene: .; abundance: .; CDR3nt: TGTGCCATCAGTGAGTCCCACAATAGCAATCAGCCCCAGCATTTT; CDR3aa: CAISESHNSNQPQHF
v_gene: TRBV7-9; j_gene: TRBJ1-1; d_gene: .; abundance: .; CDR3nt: TGTGCCAGCAGCTTGGCGGGGGCAAACACTGAAGCTTTCTTT; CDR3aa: CASSLAGANTEAFF
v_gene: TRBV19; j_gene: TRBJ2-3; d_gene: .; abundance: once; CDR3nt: TGTGCCAGTAGTCCCTCGCTAGCTGTGGGGACGCAGTATTTT; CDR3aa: CASSPSLAVGTQYF
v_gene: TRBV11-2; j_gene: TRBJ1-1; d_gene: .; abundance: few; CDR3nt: TGTGCCAGCAGCTTTCTTCGGGTTGGCACTGAAGCTTTCTTT; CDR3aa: CASSFLRVGTEAFF
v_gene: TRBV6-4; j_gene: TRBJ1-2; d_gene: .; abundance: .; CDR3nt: TGTGCCAGTGTGACGGGGAAGCGCGGCTATGGCTACACCTTC; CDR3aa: CASVTGKRGYGYTF
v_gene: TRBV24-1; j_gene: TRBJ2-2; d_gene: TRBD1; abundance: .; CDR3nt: TGTGCCACCAGTGCCCGGGACAGGGGGCTTGCCGGGGAGCTGTTTTTT; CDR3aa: CATSARDRGLAGELFF
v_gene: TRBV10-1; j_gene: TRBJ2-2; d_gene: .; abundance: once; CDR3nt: TGCGCCAGCAGTGAGTCCAGGATCACCGGGGAGCTGTTTTTT; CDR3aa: CASSESRITGELFF
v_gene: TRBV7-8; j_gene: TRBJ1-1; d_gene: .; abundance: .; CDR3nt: TGTGCCAGCAGCTTAGGTCAACCGGTATCGAACACTGAAGCTTTCTTT; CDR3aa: CASSLGQPVSNTEAFF
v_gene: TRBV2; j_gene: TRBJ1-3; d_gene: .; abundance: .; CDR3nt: TGTGCCAGCAGATCCATCAGCCCGGTAGGGGAATATTTT; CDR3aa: CASRSISPVGEYF
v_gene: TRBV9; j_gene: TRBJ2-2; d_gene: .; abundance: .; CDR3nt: TGTGCCAGCAGCGCCCAGGGTCCCGGGGAGCTGTTTTTT; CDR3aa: CASSAQGPGELFF
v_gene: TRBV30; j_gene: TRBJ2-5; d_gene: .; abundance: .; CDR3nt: TGTGCCTGGAGTGTACAGGGTAGCTTCGAGGAAGAGACCCAGTACTTC; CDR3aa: CAWSVQGSFEEETQYF
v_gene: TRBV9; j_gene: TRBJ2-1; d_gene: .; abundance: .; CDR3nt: TGTGCCAGCTCTCCGATCAATCGGGGTGAGCAGTTCTTC; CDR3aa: CASSPINRGEQFF
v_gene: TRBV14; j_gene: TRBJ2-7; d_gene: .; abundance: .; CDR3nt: TGTGCCAGCAGCCAGGACAGCTACGAGCAGTACTTC; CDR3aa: CASSQDSYEQYF
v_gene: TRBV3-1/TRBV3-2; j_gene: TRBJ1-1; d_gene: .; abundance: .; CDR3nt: TGTGCCAGCAGCCAAGATCCATCCAGGGCCGGAGAAGCTTTCTTT; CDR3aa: CASSQDPSRAGEAFF
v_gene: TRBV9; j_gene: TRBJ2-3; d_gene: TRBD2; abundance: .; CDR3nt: TGTGCCAGCAGCCGATCTAGCGGGGATCGCACAGATACGCAGTATTTT; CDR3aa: CASSRSSGDRTDTQYF
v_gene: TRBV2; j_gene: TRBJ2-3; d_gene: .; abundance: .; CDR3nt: TGTGCCAGCAGTGAAATTTTGCAGGGCAGAGCCACAGATACGCAGTATTTT; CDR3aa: CASSEILQGRATDTQYF
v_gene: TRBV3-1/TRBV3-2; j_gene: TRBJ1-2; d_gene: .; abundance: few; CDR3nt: TGTGCCAGCAGCCAAAACGCTGCAGGGTCGGTGGGCTACACCTTC; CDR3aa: CASSQNAAGSVGYTF
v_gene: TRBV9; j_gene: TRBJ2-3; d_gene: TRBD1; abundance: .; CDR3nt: TGTGCCAGCAGCTTCCGACAGGGCCTCACAGATACGCAGTATTTT; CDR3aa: CASSFRQGLTDTQYF
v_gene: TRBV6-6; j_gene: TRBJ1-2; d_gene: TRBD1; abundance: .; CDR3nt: TGTGCCAGCAGTGAGACAGGGGATGGCTACACCTTC; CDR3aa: CASSETGDGYTF
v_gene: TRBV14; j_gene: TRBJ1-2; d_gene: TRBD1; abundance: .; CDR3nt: TGTGCCAGCAGCGCACCGGGACAGGCCCTCTATGGCTACACCTTC; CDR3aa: CASSAPGQALYGYTF
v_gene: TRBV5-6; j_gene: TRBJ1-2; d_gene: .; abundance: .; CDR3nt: TGTGCCAGCAGCTTGGTGCGGGCCCTCGAAAGTCGCTATGGCTACACCTTC; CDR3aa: CASSLVRALESRYGYTF
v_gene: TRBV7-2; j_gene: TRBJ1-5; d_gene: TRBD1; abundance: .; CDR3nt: TGTGCCAGCAGCTTAAGAAGGGGACAGGGTCAGCCCCAGCATTTT; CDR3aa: CASSLRRGQGQPQHF
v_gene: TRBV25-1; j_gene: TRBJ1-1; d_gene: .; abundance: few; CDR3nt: TGTGCCAGCAGTGATGATATTGTTCGGGTCACTGAAGCTTTCTTT; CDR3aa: CASSDDIVRVTEAFF
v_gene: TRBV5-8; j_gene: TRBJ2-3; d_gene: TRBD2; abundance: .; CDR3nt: TGTGCCAGCAGCTTGTCATTGGGGCGGGGGGCCACAGATACGCAGTATTTT; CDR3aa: CASSLSLGRGATDTQYF
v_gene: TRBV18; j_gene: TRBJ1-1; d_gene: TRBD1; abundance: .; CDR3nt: TGTGCCAGCTCTCGTCAGACAGGGACGAACACTGAAGCTTTCTTT; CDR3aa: CASSRQTGTNTEAFF
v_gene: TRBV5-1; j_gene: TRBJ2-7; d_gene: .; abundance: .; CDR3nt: TGCGCCAGCAGCTTGGCCCCTCTTTACGAGCAGTACTTC; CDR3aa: CASSLAPLYEQYF
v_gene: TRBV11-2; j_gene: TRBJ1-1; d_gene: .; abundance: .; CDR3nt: TGTGCCAGCAGCTTAGTTCAGGTGCCCACTGAAGCTTTCTTT; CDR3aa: CASSLVQVPTEAFF
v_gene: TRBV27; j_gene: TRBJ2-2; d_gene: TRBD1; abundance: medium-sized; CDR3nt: TGTGCCAGCAGTTTCCGGACAGGGGTCGCCGGGGAGCTGTTTTTT; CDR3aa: CASSFRTGVAGELFF
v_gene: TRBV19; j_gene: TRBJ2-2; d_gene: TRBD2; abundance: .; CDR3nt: TGTGCCAGTAGTCAGAGCGGGGGGAACACCGGGGAGCTGTTTTTT; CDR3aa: CASSQSGGNTGELFF